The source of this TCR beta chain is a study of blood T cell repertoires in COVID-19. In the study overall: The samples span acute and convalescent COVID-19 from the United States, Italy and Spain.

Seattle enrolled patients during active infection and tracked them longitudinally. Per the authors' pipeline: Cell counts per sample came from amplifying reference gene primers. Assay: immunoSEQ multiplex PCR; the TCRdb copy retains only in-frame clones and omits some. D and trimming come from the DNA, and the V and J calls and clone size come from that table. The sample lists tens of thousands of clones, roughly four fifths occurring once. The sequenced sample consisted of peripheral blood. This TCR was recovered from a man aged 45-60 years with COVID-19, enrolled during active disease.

The CDR3 loop reads CASSVTEETQYF. The CDR3 nucleotides are TGCGCCAGCAGCGTTACGGAAGAGACCCAGTACTTC. The chain carries TRBV5-1 and TRBJ2-5; D is uncertain. Germline-derived CDR1 and CDR2 are SGHRS and YFSETQ. This CDR3 comprises 12 residues. Between the trimmed V and J ends, which lost 4 bases and 3 bases, there was a span of 7 bases.